What follows is one T cell receptor beta chain and its context. The sample comes from a study of blood T cell repertoires in COVID-19. Across the whole study: Researchers got acute and convalescent COVID-19 samples from the United States, Italy and Spain.

Authors' analysis steps: It was from reference gene primer amplification that nucleated cell counts were estimated. The method was immunoSEQ multiplex PCR; TCRdb's version includes in-frame clones alone and lacks a portion of them. That table supplies the V and J calls and clone size; D and trimming were determined from the DNA. The sample shows a few hundred thousand clones, 70% to 90% of them seen only once. The age range of participants was about 18 to 89 years, with residence in around 22 US areas. In Cohort 3, a recovered donor had either two negative PCRs, clearance, or symptom resolution. Germline CDR1 is GTSNPN and CDR2 is SVGIG (reference sequence). V lost 1 base and J lost 1; bases outside the gene matches: 5. CDR3 length: 16 residues.

This receptor was taken from a young woman who had recovered from COVID-19. The V gene is TRBV30, the J gene TRBJ2-3; 10 bases map to TRBD2. Sequenced material: PBMCs or T cells enriched from blood (not recorded which). CDR3 loop: CAWSAGTSDGTDTQYF. DNA of the CDR3: TGTGCCTGGAGTGCCGGGACTAGCGACGGCACAGATACGCAGTATTTT.